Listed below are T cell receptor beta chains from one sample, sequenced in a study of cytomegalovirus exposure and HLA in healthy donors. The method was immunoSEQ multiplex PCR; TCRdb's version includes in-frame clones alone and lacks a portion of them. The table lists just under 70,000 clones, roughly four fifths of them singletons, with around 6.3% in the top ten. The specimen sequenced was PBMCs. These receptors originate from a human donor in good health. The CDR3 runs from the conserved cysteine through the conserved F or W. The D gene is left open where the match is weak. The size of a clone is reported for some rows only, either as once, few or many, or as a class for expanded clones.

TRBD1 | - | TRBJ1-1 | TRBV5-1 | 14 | TGCGCCAGCAGCTCCGACAGGGGGCTTACTGAAGCTTTCTTT | CASSSDRGLTEAFF
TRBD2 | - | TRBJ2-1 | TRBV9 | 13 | TGTGCCAGCAGCGTAGGGTCGGGAGGGGAGGCGTTCTTC | CASSVGSGGEAFF
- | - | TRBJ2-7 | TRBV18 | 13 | TGTGCCAGCTCACCTAGCGGAGTAAACGAGCAGTACTTC | CASSPSGVNEQYF
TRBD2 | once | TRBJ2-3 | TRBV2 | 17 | TGTGCCAGCAGTGTCACTAGCGGGGGGGTTAGCACAGATACGCAGTATTTT | CASSVTSGGVSTDTQYF
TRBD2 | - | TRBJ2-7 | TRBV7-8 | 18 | TGTGCCAGCAGCTTAGCGAGTAGCGGGGGGTTCCGCGTCTACGAGCAGTACTTC | CASSLASSGGFRVYEQYF
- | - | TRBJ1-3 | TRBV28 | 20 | TGTGCCAGCAGTTTGTCCACGGGACTCTCAATACCCACCTCTGGAAACACCATATATTTT | CASSLSTGLSIPTSGNTIYF
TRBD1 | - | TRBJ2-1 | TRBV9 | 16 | TGTGCCAGCAGCGTATCGGGACAGGGGGCGCCGAGTGAGCAGTTCTTC | CASSVSGQGAPSEQFF
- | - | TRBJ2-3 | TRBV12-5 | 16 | TGTGCTAGTGGTTTGCCTCGGGGGGCCAGCACAGATACGCAGTATTTT | CASGLPRGASTDTQYF
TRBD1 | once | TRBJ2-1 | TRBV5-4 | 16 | TGTGCCAGCAGCTCTGGGACAGGTTACTTCTACAATGAGCAGTTCTTC | CASSSGTGYFYNEQFF
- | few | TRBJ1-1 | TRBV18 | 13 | TGTGCCAGCTCAGGCGGGGGGCGGGCTGAAGCTTTCTTT | CASSGGGRAEAFF
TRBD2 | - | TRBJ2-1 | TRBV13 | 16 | TGTGCCAGCAGCCCCCCTCCTAGCGGGGGGGACAATGAGCAGTTCTTC | CASSPPPSGGDNEQFF
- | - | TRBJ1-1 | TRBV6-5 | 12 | TGTGCCAGCAGTTCAGGGGTCACTGAAGCTTTCTTT | CASSSGVTEAFF
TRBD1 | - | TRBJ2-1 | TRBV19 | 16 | TGTGCCAGTAGTATCTCGGGACAGGGGGTATACAATGAGCAGTTCTTC | CASSISGQGVYNEQFF
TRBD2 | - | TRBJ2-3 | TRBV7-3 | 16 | TGTGCCAGCAGCTTAATTTCTAGCGGGGGAACAGATACGCAGTATTTT | CASSLISSGGTDTQYF
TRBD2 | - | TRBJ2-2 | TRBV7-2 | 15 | TGTGCCAGCAGCCTAGCGGGAGTTGGACCCGGGGAGCTGTTTTTT | CASSLAGVGPGELFF
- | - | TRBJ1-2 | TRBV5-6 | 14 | TGTGCCAGCAGCCCCCCAGGGTCCGGCTATGGCTACCCCTTC | CASSPPGSGYGYPF
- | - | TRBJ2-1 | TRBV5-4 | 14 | TGTGCCAGCAGCTTGGGGGCGCTATACAATGAGCAGTTCTTC | CASSLGALYNEQFF
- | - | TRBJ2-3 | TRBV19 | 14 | TGTGCCAGTAGTATTAGGGCCAGGGGTGATACGCAGTATTTT | CASSIRARGDTQYF
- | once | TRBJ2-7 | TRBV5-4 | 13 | TGTGCCAGCAGCTCCCTACTAAACTACGAGCAGTACTTC | CASSSLLNYEQYF
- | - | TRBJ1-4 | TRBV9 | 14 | TGTGCCAGCAGCGTAGAAGCAAAGGAGGAAAAACTGTTTTTT | CASSVEAKEEKLFF
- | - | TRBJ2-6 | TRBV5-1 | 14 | TGCGCCAGCAGCCCACGAGTTGGGGCCAACGTCCTGACTTTC | CASSPRVGANVLTF
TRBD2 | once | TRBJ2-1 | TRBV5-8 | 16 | TGTGCCAGCAGCTTGGGCAGCGGGGGGACCTTCAATGAGCAGTTCTTC | CASSLGSGGTFNEQFF
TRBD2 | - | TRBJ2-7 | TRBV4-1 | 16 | TGCGCCAGCAGCCTGTTATTTAGCGGGTCCACCTACGAGCAGTACTTC | CASSLLFSGSTYEQYF
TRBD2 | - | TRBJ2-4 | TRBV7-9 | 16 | TGTGCCAGCAGCGATACTAGCGGGGGAACCAAAAACATTCAGTACTTC | CASSDTSGGTKNIQYF
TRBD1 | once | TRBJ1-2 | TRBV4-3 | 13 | TGCGCCAGCAGCCAACGCAGGGGGCTCGGGTACACCTTC | CASSQRRGLGYTF
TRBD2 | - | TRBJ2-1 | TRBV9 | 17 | TGTGCCAGCAGCGTCTACCCTGGACTAGCATCTTACAATGAGCAGTTCTTC | CASSVYPGLASYNEQFF
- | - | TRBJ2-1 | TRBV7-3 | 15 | TGTGCCAGCAGCCTCCAGGGGGGATCCTACAATGAGCAGTTCTTC | CASSLQGGSYNEQFF
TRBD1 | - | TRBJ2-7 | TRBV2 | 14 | TGTGCCAGCACTACGGGACAGGAGACCTACGAGCAGTACTTC | CASTTGQETYEQYF
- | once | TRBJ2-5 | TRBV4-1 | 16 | TGCGCCAGCAGCCAAGATGTGGTGGCGGTTCCTAGTACCCAGTACTTC | CASSQDVVAVPSTQYF
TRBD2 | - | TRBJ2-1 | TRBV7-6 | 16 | TGTGCCAGCAGCTTAGCTCCGGGGGGGGCCCAAACTGAGCAGTTCTTC | CASSLAPGGAQTEQFF
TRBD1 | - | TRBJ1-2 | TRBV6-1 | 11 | TGTGCCGAAGGGACAGGGGGCCCATCATACTTC | CAEGTGGPSYF